The 18 T cell receptor beta chains below come from one sample, sequenced in a study of blood T cell repertoires in COVID-19. The table came from immunoSEQ multiplex PCR; TCRdb's copy has only in-frame clones and leaves some out. The table includes about 150,000 clones, about 87% detected once. The sequencing input was peripheral blood. These receptors were collected from a man older than 75 with acute or convalescent COVID-19.

This sequence joins TRBV5-1 and TRBJ1-3; D not certain. V was trimmed by 0 bases and J by 1 base, leaving 8 bases between them. CDR1 is SGHRS and CDR2 is YFSETQ in the germline V gene. The CDR3 loop spans 15 amino acids. CDR3 sequence reads: CASSLESQSGNTIYF. The CDR3, as DNA: TGCGCCAGCAGCTTGGAATCCCAGTCTGGAAACACCATATATTTT.

J is TRBJ2-1 and V is TRBV19; 11 bases fit TRBD2. J was trimmed by 6 bases and V by 5 bases; bases with no gene match: 3. Germline-derived CDR1 and CDR2 are LNHDA and SQIVND (reference sequence). CDR3 size: 14 residues. CDR3 coding DNA: TGTGCCAGTAGTGCCGGGACTAGCGGCAATGAGCAGTTCTTC. Its translation is CASSAGTSGNEQFF.

V and J are TRBV5-6 and TRBJ1-4; unclear D gene. This CDR3 contains 14 residues. Trimming removed 2 bases at V and 10 bases at J, with 15 bases between. Germline assignment: CDR1 SGHDT and CDR2 YYEEEE. CDR3 loop: CASSFAGVGGKLFF. The CDR3 nucleotides are TGTGCCAGCAGCTTCGCCGGGGTTGGTGGAAAACTGTTTTTT.

The chain employs TRBV19 and TRBJ2-3; no clear D gene. This CDR3 spans 14 amino acids. In germline, CDR1 is LNHDA, CDR2 SQIVND (reference sequence). V gave up 3 bases and J gave up 4 bases, with 11 bases separating them. The CDR3 loop is CASSILAAADTQYF. Written as DNA, the CDR3 is TGTGCCAGTAGTATTTTGGCGGCGGCAGATACGCAGTATTTT.

This sequence joins TRBV3-1 (or the pseudogene TRBV3-2) and TRBJ2-1; 9 bases align to TRBD2. The CDR3 loop spans 16 amino acids. Looked up from germline, CDR1 is LGHDT and CDR2 is YNNKEL (reference sequence). V was clipped by 4 bases and J by 4 bases; unmatched bases: 8. The CDR3 region is CASSPIAGVSYNEQFF. CDR3 coding DNA: TGTGCCAGCAGCCCCATAGCGGGAGTTTCGTACAATGAGCAGTTCTTC.

The V gene is TRBV4-1, the J gene TRBJ2-7; 9 nucleotides line up with TRBD2. CDR1 and CDR2 (germline): MGHRA, YSYEKL. V was clipped by 4 bases and J by 0 bases; unmatched bases: 4. The CDR3 runs to 15 residues. Written as DNA, the CDR3 is TGCGCCAGCAGCCGGGGGACTAGCAGCTCCTACGAGCAGTACTTC. It encodes CASSRGTSSSYEQYF.

The rearrangement links TRBV7-9 to TRBJ2-7; 11 positions agree with TRBD1. Germline-derived CDR1 and CDR2 are SEHNR and FQNEAQ (reference sequence). Trimming took 2 bases from V and 4 from J; bases not matched to a gene: 7. The CDR3 is made up of 16 amino acids. The CDR3 sequence: CASSLSVGQGAYEQYF. The CDR3, as DNA: TGTGCCAGCAGCTTATCCGTTGGACAGGGGGCGTACGAGCAGTACTTC.

The chain employs TRBV7-3 and TRBJ2-1, with 10 bases lining up with TRBD2. Unmatched junction bases numbered 7, after V lost 2 bases and J lost 9 bases. The CDR3 covers 15 residues. The germline CDR1 and CDR2 sequences are SGHTA and FQGTGA. The CDR3 region is CASSLGLAESGEQFF. The CDR3 DNA sequence: TGTGCCAGCAGCTTAGGACTAGCGGAGAGCGGTGAGCAGTTCTTC.

This rearrangement joins TRBV18 to TRBJ2-3; D possibly corresponds to TRBD1 (6 bases). This CDR3 has 14 amino acids. V shed 2 bases and J shed 3 bases, with 9 bases lying between them. CDR1 and CDR2 from the germline V gene are KGHSH and LQKENI. DNA of the CDR3: TGTGCCAGCTCACCAACAGGGAAGACAGATACGCAGTATTTT. Residues: CASSPTGKTDTQYF.

V usage is TRBV5-1 and J usage is TRBJ2-7; tentative D call: TRBD2 (5 bases). The CDR3 runs to 14 residues. CDR1 SGHRS and CDR2 YFSETQ come from the germline V gene. V was pared by 5 bases and J by 0 bases, with 12 bases between. The CDR3, as DNA: TGCGCCAGCAGGATCCCAGGAGGCTCCTACGAGCAGTACTTC. This translates into CASRIPGGSYEQYF.

For the CDR3, the DNA is TGTGCCAGCAGTTATCCGGGACAGAAATACGAGCAGTACTTC. Amino acid sequence: CASSYPGQKYEQYF. The rearrangement uses TRBV6-5 and TRBJ2-7, with TRBD1 matching over 7 bases. Trimming removed 3 bases from V and 4 bases from J; junction bases left unmatched: 6. Germline V lookup: CDR1 MNHEY, CDR2 SVGAGI. This CDR3 is 14 amino acids long.

This clone was detected only once. V gene TRBV29-1 combines with J gene TRBJ2-3, with 15 bases matching TRBD2. CDR1 SQVTM and CDR2 ANQGSEA come from the germline V gene. V lost 7 bases to trimming and J lost 4 bases; unmatched junction nucleotides: 15. CDR3 size: 18 residues. CDR3 coding DNA: TGCAGCGGGCAGATTCCAGGCGGGACTAGCGGGGGGTCAGATACGCAGTATTTT. Its protein product is CSGQIPGGTSGGSDTQYF.

V gene TRBV12-3 or TRBV12-4 combines with J gene TRBJ2-2; possibly TRBD2 for D (5 bases). The V end was cut by 7 bases, the J end by 4 bases, with 10 bases between. CDR3 size: 13 residues. CDR3 in DNA: TGTGCCAGCACCCTCGGAGGCACCGGGGAGCTGTTTTTT. This encodes CASTLGGTGELFF.

The chain has TRBV6-5 and TRBJ2-7; D possibly corresponds to TRBD1 (6 bases). The V end lost 10 bases, the J end lost 1 base, and 17 bases lay between the germline ends. Germline lookup yields CDR1 MNHEY and CDR2 SVGAGI. The CDR3 loop spans 14 amino acids. The CDR3 here is CATRDNPPSYEQYF. As DNA, the CDR3 is TGTGCCACCCGGGACAACCCACCTTCCTACGAGCAGTACTTC.

The chain has TRBV6-6 and TRBJ2-3, with TRBD2 matching 9 bases. Trimming cost V 1 base and J 5 bases; bases outside gene matches: 7. The CDR3 totals 16 residues. Germline V gives CDR1 MNHNY, CDR2 SVGAGI (reference sequence). CDR3: CASSYLLAGVGDTQYF. The CDR3 DNA sequence: TGTGCCAGCAGTTACTTATTAGCGGGAGTGGGAGATACGCAGTATTTT.

The chain employs TRBV18 and TRBJ2-2, with D maybe TRBD2 (5 bases). Between the trimmed V and J ends, which lost 3 bases and 6 bases, there was a span of 8 bases. The CDR3 consists of 13 residues. Germline lookup yields CDR1 KGHSH and CDR2 LQKENI. The CDR3 region is CASSPAGPGELFF. The DNA for the CDR3 is TGTGCCAGCTCACCGGCGGGCCCCGGGGAGCTGTTTTTT.

Here the CDR3 DNA reads TGTGCCAGCAGCCGGACAGGATTCTATGGCTACACCTTC. It encodes CASSRTGFYGYTF. The gene calls are TRBV27 and TRBJ1-2, with TRBD1 matching over 7 bases. V trimming: 6 bases; J trimming: 4 bases; junction bases outside the gene matches: 5. The CDR3 contains 13 residues. The V gene's germline CDR1 is MNHEY and CDR2 SMNVEV (reference sequence).

About this clone itself: The same CDR3 also results from other DNA sequences found in this sample. The chain couples TRBV6-5 to TRBJ1-2; D might be TRBD1 (5 bases). CDR1 and CDR2 from the germline V gene are MNHEY and SVGAGI. Between the trimmed V and J ends, which lost 0 bases and 4 bases, there was a span of 6 bases. The CDR3 loop spans 13 amino acids. CDR3 residues: CASSYSTGYGYTF. Written as DNA, the CDR3 is TGTGCCAGCAGTTACTCTACAGGCTATGGCTACACCTTC.